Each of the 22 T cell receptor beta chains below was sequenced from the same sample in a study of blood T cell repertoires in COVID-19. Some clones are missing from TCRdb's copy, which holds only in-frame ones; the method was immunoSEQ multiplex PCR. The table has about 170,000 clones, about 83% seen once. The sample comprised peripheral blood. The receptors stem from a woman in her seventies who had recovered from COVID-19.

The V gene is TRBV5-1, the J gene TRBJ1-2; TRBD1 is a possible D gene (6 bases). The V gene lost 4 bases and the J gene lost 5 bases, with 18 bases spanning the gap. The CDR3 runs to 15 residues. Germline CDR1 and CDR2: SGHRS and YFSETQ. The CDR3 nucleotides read TGCGCCAGCAGCGCAACAACAGGGCCTCCATATGGCTACACCTTC. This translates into CASSATTGPPYGYTF.

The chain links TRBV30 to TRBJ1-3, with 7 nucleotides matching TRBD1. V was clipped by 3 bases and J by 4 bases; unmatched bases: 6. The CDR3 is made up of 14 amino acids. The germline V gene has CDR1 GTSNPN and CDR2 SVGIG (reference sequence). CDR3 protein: CAWSPGGQGNTIYF. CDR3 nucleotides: TGTGCCTGGAGCCCAGGGGGGCAGGGAAACACCATATATTTT.

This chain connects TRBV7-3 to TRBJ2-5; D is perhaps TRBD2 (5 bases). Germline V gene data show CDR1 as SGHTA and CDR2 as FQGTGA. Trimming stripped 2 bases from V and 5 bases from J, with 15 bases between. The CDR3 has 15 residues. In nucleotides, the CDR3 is TGTGCCAGCAGCTTAGAGGGCTCACGAGGGGAGACCCAGTACTTC. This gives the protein CASSLEGSRGETQYF.

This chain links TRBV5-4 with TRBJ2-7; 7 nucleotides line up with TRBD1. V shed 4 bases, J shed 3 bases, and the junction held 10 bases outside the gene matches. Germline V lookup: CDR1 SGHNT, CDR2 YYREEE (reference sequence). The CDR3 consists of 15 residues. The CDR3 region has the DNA TGTGCCAGCAGCCCGACCGGGACAGACGACTACGAGCAGTACTTC. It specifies CASSPTGTDDYEQYF.

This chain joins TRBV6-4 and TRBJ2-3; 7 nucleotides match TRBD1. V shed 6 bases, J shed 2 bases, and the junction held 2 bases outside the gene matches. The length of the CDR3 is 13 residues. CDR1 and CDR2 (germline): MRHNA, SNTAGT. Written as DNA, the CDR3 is TGTGCCAGCAGCGGGACAGCCACAGATACGCAGTATTTT. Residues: CASSGTATDTQYF.

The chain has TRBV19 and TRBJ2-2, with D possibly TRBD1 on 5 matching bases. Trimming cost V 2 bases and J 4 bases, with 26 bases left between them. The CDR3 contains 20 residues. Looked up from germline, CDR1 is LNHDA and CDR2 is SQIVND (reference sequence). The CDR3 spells CASSITGVAWTNRFTGELFF. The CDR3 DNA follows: TGTGCCAGTAGTATAACGGGCGTGGCTTGGACAAATAGGTTCACCGGGGAGCTGTTTTTT.

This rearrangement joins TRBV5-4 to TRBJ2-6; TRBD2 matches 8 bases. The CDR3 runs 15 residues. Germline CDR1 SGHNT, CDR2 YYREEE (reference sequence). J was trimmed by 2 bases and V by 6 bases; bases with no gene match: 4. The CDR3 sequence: CASTPGGAGANVLTF. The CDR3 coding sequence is TGTGCCAGCACCCCGGGGGGGGCTGGGGCCAACGTCCTGACTTTC. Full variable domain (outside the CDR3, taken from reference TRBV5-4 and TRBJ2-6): ETGVTQSPTHLIKTRGQQVTLRCSSQSGHNTVSWYQQALGQGPQFIFQYYREEENGRGNFPPRFSGLQFPNYSSELNVNALELDDSALYLCASTPGGAGANVLTFGAGSRLTVL.

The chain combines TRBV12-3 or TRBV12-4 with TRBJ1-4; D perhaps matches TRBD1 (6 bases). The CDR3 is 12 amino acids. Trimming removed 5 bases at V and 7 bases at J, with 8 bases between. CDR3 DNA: TGTGCCAGCAGTACCAGGGGTGAAAAACTGTTTTTT. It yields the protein CASSTRGEKLFF.

For the CDR3, the DNA is TGCGCCAGCAGCTTGTCGGGAGTGTACAATGAGCAGTTCTTC. Its translation is CASSLSGVYNEQFF. The chain carries TRBV5-1 and TRBJ2-1; a weak D match, TRBD2 (6 bases). V lost 1 base and J 4 bases, leaving 9 bases between the germline ends. This CDR3 has 14 amino acids. Per germline, CDR1 SGHRS and CDR2 YFSETQ.

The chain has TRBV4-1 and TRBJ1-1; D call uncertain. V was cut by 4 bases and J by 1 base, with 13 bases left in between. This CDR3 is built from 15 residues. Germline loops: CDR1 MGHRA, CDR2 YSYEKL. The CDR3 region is CASSPRSGKNTEAFF. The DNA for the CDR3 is TGCGCCAGCAGCCCTAGGAGCGGCAAGAACACTGAAGCTTTCTTT.

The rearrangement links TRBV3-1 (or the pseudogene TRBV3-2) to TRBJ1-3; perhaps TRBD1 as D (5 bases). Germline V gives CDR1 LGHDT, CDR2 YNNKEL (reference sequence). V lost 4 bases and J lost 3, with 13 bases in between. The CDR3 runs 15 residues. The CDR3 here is CASSPGGTGGNTIYF. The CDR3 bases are TGTGCCAGCAGCCCGGGGGGAACTGGTGGAAACACCATATATTTT.

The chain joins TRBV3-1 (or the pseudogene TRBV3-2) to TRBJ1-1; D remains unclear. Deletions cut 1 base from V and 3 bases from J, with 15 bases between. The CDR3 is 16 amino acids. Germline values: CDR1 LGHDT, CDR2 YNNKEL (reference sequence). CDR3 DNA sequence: TGTGCCAGCAGCCAAGCCCCGGACGGGAAAGACACTGAAGCTTTCTTT. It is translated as CASSQAPDGKDTEAFF.

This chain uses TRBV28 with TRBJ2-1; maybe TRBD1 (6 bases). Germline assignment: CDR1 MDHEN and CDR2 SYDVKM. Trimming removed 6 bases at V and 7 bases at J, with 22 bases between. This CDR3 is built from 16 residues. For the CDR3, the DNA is TGTGCCAGCAGCCCCCCACAGGGCTCTGGTAAGAATGAGCAGTTCTTC. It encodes CASSPPQGSGKNEQFF.

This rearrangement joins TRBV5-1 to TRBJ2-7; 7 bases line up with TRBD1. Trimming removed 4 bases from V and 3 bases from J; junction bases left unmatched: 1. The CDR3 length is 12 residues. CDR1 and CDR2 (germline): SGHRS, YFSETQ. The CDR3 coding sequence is TGCGCCAGCAGCCGGGACAGCTACGAGCAGTACTTC. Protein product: CASSRDSYEQYF.

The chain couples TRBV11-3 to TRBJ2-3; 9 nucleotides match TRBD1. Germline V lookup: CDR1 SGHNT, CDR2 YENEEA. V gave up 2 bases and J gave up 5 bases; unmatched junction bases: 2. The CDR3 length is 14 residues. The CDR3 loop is CASSLRTGEDTQYF. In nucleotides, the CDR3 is TGTGCCAGCAGCTTACGGACAGGGGAAGATACGCAGTATTTT.

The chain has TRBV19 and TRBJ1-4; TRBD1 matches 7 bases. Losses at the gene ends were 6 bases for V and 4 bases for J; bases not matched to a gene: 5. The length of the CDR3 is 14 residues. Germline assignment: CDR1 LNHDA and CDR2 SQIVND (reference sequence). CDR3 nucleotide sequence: TGTGCCAGTAGCCTTGACAGGGATAATGAAAAACTGTTTTTT. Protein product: CASSLDRDNEKLFF.

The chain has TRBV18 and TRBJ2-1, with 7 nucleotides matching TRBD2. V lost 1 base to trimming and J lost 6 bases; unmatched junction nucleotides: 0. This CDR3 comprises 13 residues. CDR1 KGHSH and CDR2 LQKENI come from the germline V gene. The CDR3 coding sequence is TGTGCCAGCTCACCACGGGGGGGCAATGAGCAGTTCTTC. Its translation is CASSPRGGNEQFF.

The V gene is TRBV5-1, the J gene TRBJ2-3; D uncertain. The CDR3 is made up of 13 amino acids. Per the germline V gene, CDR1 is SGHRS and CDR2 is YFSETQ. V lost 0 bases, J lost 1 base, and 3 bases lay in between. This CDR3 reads CASSLAGTDTQYF. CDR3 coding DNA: TGCGCCAGCAGCTTGGCGGGCACAGATACGCAGTATTTT.

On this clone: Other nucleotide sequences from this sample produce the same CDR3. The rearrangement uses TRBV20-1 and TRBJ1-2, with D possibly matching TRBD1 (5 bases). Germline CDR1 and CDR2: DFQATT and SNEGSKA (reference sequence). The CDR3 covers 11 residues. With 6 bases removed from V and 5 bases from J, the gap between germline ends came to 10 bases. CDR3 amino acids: CSARGGYGYTF. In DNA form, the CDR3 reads TGCAGTGCCCGGGGGGGGTATGGCTACACCTTC.

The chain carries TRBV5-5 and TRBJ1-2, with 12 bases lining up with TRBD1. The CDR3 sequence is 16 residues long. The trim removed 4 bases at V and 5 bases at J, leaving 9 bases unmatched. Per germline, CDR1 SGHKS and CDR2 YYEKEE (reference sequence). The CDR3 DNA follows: TGTGCCAGCAGCGGGGGACAGGGGGCCGCCGGGTATGGCTACACCTTC. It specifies CASSGGQGAAGYGYTF.

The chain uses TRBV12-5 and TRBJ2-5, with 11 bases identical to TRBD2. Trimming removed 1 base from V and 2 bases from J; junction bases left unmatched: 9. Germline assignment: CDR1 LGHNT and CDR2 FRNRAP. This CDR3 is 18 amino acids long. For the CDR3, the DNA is TGTGCTAGTGGTTTGGGGCAACATAGCGGGAGGGGGCAAGAGACCCAGTACTTC. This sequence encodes CASGLGQHSGRGQETQYF.

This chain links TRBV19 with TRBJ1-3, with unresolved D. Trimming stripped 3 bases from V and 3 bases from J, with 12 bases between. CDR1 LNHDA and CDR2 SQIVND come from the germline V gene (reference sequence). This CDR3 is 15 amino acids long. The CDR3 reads CASSIESGFGNTIYF. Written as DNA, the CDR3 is TGTGCCAGTAGTATCGAATCAGGATTTGGAAACACCATATATTTT.